This TCR beta chain was retrieved from a study of shared clonotypes between healthy human individuals. Original processing methods: ImmunoSEQ sequences covered only the junction and lacked quality scores; filtering therefore differed. Clones were sequenced by immunoSEQ multiplex PCR, and TCRdb holds only the in-frame ones, with some missing. V and J calls and clone size follow that table, whereas D and trimming were derived from the DNA. Found here are around 990,000 clones, approximately 80% of them singletons; the top ten hold roughly 0.83%. This clone occurred a few times. The target antigen is unknown. Deletions cut 3 bases from V and 0 bases from J, with 18 bases between. The CDR3 totals 18 residues. Germline CDR1 MNHEY, CDR2 SMNVEV (reference sequence). Overall study findings and caveats: Among donors, clonotype sharing was expected to be affected by sequencing depth.

Sequenced: memory CD4+ T cells from PBMCs. Noted subset: CD45RA-negative fraction. The sequence was obtained from a man aged 18 to 30 in good health. Some clones in this sample may be carry-over from other donors' samples. The chain combines TRBV27 with TRBJ2-1; either TRBD1 or TRBD2 may fit D (5 bases each). CDR3 residues: CASSFRAQRGNSYNEQFF. The DNA of the CDR3 is TGTGCCAGCAGTTTTAGGGCACAACGGGGCAACTCCTACAATGAGCAGTTCTTC.